The clone carrying this T cell receptor beta chain was seen a handful of times. TCRdb reanalysed the RACE reads using MiXCR and keeps one entry per CDR3 protein. The table lists some 53,000 distinct CDR3 sequences, approximately 11% of them singletons, with approximately 2% in the top ten. This specimen belongs to a study of human T cells and chemical hapten exposure. Study-level background: Chiefly women, the patients showed alopecia areata, totalis or universalis.

Sample time point: patch test 1, 2 weeks after DPC sensitization. Stated treatment: therapeutic diphenylcyclopropenone sensitization with weekly scalp DPC. It was unfractionated whole blood from which total RNA was extracted. The CDR3 covers 16 residues. Germline CDR1 SGHRS, CDR2 YFSETQ. The ends were cut back, 0 bases at V and 2 bases at J, with 13 bases in the middle. This TCR derives from a woman aged 40 to 50 with alopecia areata. Some clones in this sample may be carry-over from other donors' samples. The sequenced sample was whole blood, obtained in connection with sensitization to the hapten diphenylcyclopropenone (DPC). V is TRBV5-1 and J is TRBJ2-3; no clear D gene. CDR3 nucleotides: TGCGCCAGCAGCTTGGGAAGCGTAACCGCCACAGATACGCAGTATTTT. The encoded protein is CASSLGSVTATDTQYF.